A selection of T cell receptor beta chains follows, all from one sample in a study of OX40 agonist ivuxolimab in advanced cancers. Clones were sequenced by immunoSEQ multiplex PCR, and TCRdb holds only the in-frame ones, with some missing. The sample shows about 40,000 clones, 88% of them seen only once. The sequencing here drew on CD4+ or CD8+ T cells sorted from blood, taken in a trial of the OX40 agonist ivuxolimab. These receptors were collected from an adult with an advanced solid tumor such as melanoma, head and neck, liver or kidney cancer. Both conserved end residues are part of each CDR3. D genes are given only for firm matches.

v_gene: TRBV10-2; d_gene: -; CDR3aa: CASSENDNQPQHF
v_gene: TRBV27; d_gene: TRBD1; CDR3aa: CASSLGRGLNEQFF
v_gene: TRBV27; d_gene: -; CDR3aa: CASSFVWDRSYEQYF
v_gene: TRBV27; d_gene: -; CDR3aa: CASSPHPDGHTEAFF
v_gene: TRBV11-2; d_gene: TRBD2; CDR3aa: CASSLAGGSLETQYF
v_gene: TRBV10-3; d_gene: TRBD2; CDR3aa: CAISESNSGRDDEQFF
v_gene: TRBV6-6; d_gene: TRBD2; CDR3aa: CASTPGGESNEQFF
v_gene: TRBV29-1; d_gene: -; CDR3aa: CSVETSEQFF
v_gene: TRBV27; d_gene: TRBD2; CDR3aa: CASSLSGTTFLYEQYF
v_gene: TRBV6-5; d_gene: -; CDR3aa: CASSYPGTPYEQYF
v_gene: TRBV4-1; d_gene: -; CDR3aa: CASSQELIPGDTQYF
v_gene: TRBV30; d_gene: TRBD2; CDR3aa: CACSSGRARNEQFF
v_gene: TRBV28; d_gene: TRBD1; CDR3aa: CASRVVGTGVYEQYF
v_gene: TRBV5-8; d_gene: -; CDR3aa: CASSWGFKNIQYF
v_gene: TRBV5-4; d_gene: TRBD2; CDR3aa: CASSFSGGDYEQYF
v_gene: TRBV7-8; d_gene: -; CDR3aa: CASSLDITYTEAFF
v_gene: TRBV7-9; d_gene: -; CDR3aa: CASSPKVPAITDTQYF
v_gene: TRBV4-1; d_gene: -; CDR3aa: CASSQDPGGWAPLHF
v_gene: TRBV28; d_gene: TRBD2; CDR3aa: CASSLGLAVTLAKNIQYF
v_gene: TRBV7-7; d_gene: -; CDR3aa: CASSLGGRQSDEQFF
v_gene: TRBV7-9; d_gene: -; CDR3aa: CASSFGIMAETQYF
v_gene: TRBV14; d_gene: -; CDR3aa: CASSQELGRGEQFF
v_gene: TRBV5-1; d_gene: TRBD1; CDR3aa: CASSSDRFSPLHF
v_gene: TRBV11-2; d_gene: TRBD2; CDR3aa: CASSLERGLGGGGTDTQYF
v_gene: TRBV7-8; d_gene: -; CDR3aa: CASSSGGLPYGYTF
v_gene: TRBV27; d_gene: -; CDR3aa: CASSLGGSLRETQYF
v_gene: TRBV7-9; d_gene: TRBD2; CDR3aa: CASSSAGGTDTQYF
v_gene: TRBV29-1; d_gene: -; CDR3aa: CSVEEGSYGYTF
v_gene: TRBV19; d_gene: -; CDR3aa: CASQHIWGPTEAFF
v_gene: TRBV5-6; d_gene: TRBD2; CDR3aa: CASSLGVAGAGETQYF
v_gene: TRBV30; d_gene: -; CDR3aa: CAWSVERKNNSPLHF
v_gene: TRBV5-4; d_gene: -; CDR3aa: CASIRGGDTEAFF
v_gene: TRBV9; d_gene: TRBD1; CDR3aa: CASSVQQGGLTDTQYF
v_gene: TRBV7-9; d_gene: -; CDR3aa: CASSWDFEGTEAFF
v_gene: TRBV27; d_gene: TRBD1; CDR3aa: CASSLSTGISTDTQYF
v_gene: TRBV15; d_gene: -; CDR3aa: CATSRELGTSGNTIYF
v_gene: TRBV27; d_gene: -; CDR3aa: CASSFHRQPQHF
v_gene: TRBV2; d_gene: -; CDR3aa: CASSPREQPQHF
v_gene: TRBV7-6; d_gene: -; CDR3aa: CASSVGLETQYF
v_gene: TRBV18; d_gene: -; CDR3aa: CASSPLGVDEQFF
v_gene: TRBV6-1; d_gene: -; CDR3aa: CASRPGQAAAPLHF